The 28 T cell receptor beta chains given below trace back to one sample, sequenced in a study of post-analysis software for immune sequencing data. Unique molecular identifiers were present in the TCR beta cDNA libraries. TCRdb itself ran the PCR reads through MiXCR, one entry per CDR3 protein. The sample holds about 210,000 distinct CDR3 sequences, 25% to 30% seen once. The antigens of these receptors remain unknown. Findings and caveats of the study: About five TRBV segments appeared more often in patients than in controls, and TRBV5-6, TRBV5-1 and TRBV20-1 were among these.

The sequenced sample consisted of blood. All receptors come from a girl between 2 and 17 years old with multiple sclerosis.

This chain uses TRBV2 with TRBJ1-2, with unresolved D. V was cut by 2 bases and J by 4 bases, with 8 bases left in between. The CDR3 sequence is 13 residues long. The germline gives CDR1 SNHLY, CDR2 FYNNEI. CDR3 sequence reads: CASSESPIYGYTF. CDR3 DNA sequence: TGTGCCAGCAGTGAATCTCCGATCTATGGCTACACCTTC.

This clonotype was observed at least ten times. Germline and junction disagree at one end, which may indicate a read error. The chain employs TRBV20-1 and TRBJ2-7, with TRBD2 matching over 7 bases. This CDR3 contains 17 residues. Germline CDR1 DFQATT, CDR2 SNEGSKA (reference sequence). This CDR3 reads CSARGPGRGGFSYEQYF. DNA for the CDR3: TGCAGTGCCAGAGGACCTGGGCGGGGAGGGTTCTCCTACGAGCAGTACTTC.

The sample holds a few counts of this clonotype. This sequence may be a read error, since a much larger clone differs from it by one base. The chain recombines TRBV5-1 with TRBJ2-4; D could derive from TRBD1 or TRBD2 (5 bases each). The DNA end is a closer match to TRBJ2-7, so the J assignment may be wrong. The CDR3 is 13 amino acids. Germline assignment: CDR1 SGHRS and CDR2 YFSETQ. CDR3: CAGSLGMGDEQYF. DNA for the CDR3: TGCGCCGGCAGCTTGGGAATGGGGGACGAGCAGTACTTC.

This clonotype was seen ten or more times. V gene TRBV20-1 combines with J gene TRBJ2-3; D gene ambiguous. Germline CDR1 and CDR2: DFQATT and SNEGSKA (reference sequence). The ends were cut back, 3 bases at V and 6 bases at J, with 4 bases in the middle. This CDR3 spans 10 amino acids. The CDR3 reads CSARADTQYF. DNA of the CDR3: TGCAGTGCTAGGGCGGATACGCAGTATTTT.

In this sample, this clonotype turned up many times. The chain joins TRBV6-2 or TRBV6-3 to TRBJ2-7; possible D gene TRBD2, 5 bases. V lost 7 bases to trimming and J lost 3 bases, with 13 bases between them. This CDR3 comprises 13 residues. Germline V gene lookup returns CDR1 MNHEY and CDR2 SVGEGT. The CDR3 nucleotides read TGTGCCAGCAAGCTTACGGGGAGCTACGAGCAGTACTTC. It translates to CASKLTGSYEQYF.

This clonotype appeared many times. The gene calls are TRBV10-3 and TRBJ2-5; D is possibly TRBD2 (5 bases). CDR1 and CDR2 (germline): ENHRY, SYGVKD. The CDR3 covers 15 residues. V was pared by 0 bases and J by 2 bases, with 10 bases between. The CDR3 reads CAISESPGRQETQYF. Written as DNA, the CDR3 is TGTGCCATCAGTGAGTCGCCGGGAAGACAAGAGACCCAGTACTTC.

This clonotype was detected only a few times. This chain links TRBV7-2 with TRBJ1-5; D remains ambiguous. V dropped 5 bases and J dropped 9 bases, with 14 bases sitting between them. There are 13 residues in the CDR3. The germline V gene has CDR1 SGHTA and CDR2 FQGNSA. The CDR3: CASSPLDGVPQHF. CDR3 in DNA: TGTGCCAGCAGCCCCCTTGACGGTGTGCCCCAGCATTTT.

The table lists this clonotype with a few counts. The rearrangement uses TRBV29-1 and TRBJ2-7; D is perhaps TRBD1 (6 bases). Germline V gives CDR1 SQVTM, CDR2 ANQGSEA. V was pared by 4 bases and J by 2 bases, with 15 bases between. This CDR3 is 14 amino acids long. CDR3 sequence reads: CSVGRQDRTYEQYF. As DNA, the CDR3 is TGCAGCGTTGGGCGACAGGATCGGACCTACGAGCAGTACTTC.

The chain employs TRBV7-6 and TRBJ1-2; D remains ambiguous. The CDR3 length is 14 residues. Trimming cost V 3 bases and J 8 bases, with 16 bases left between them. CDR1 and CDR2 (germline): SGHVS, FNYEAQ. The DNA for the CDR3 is TGTGCCAGCAGCTTTGGTTCTTCCGCGGACGGCTACACCTTC. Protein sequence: CASSFGSSADGYTF.

CDR3 bases: TGTGCCTGGAGTTTAGGGACGGAAAATCAGCCCCAGCATTTT. As protein: CAWSLGTENQPQHF. This rearrangement joins TRBV30 to TRBJ1-5, with D maybe TRBD1 (5 bases). Trimming stripped 2 bases from V and 4 bases from J, with 12 bases between. CDR1 and CDR2 (germline): GTSNPN, SVGIG (reference sequence). The CDR3 sequence is 14 residues long.

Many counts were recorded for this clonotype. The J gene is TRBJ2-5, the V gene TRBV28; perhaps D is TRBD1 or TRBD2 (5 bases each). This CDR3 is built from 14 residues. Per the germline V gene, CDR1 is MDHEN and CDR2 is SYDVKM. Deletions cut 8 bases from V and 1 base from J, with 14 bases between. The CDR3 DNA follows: TGTGCCAGCGGTGTCCGGGGCCTCCAAGAGACCCAGTACTTC. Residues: CASGVRGLQETQYF.

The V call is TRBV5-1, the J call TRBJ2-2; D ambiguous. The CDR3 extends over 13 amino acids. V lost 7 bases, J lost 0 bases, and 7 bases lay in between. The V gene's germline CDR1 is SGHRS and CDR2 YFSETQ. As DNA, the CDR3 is TGCGCCAGCCGGTCGGCGAACACCGGGGAGCTGTTTTTT. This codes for CASRSANTGELFF.

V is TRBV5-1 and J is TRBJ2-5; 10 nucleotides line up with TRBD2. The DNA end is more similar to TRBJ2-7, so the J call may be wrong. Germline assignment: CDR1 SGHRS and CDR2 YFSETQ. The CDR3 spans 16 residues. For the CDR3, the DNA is TGCGCCAGCAGCTCTGGACGAGCGGGAGGGGCCCACGAGCAGTACTTC. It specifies CASSSGRAGGAHEQYF.

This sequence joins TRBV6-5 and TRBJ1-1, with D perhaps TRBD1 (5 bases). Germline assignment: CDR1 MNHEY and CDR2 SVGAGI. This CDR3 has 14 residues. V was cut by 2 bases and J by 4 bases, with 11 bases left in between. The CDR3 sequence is CASSYNLGVTEAFF. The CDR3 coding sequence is TGTGCCAGCAGTTACAACTTAGGGGTCACTGAAGCTTTCTTT.

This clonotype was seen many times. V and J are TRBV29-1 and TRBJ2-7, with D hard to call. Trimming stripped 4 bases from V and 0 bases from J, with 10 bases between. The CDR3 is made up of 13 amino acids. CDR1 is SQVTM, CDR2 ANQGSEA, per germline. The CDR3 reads CSVGLGVSYEQYF. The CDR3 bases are TGCAGCGTTGGGCTGGGCGTCTCCTACGAGCAGTACTTC.

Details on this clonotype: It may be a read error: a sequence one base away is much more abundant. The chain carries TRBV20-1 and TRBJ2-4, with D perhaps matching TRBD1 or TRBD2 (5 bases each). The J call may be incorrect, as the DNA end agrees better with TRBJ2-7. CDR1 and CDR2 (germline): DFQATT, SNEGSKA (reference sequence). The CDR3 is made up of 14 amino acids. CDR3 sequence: CSAGGAASSYEQYF. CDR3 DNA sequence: TGCAGTGCTGGGGGAGCGGCGAGCTCCTACGAGCAGTACTTC.

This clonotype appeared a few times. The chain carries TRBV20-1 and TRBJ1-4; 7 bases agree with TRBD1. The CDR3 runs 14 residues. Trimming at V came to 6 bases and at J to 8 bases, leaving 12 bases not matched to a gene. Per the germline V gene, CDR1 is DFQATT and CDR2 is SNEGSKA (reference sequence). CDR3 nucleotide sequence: TGCAGTGCGAGCAACAGGGGCTTCGACGAAAAACTGTTTTTT. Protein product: CSASNRGFDEKLFF.

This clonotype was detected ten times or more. The DNA for the CDR3 is TGCAGTGCTAGAATACCCGGGACCCTCTACGAGCAGTACTTC. Encoded protein: CSARIPGTLYEQYF. V is TRBV20-1 and J is TRBJ2-7; TRBD1 or TRBD2 may be the D gene (5 bases each). The V and J ends lost 2 bases and 3 bases respectively, with 14 bases between them. The germline CDR1 and CDR2 sequences are DFQATT and SNEGSKA (reference sequence). The CDR3 length is 14 residues.

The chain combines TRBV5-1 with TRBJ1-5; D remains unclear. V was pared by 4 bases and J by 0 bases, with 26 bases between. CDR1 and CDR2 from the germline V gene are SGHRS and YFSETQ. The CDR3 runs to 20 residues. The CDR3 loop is CASSPGVGSPEPYSNQPQHF. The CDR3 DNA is TGCGCCAGCAGCCCGGGTGTCGGTAGCCCGGAACCCTATAGCAATCAGCCCCAGCATTTT.

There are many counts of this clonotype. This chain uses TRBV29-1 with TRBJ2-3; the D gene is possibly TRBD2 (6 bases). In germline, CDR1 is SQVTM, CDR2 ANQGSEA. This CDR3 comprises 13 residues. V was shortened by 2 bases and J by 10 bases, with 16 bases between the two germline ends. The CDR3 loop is CSVEKQSAGSQYF. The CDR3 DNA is TGCAGCGTTGAAAAGCAGAGTGCGGGGTCGCAGTATTTT.

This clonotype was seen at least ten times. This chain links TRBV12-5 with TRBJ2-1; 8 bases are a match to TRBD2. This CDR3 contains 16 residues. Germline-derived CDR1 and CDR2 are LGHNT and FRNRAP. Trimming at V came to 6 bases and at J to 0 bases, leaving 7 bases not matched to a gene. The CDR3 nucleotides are TGTGCTAGTGGCCCGTCGGGGGGGAGCTCCTACAATGAGCAGTTCTTC. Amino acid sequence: CASGPSGGSSYNEQFF.

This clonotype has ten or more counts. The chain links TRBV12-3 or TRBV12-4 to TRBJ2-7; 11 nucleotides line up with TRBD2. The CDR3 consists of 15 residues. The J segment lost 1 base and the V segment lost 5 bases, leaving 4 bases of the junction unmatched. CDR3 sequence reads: CASSPGTSGSYEQYF. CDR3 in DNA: TGTGCCAGCAGTCCCGGGACTAGCGGATCCTACGAGCAGTACTTC.

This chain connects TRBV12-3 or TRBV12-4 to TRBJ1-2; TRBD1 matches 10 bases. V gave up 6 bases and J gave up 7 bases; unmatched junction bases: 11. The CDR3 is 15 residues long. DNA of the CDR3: TGTGCCAGCAGCCCGACAGGGGGCGCGATCGTTGGCTACACCTTC. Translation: CASSPTGGAIVGYTF.

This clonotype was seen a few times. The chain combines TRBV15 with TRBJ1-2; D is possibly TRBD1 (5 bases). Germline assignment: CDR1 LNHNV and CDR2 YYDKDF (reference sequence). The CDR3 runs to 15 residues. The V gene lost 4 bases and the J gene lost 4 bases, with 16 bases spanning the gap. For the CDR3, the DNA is TGTGCCACCAGCAAATCGAGGGGCCAGGGCTATGGCTACACCTTC. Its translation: CATSKSRGQGYGYTF. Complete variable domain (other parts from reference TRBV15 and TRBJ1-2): DAMVIQNPRYQVTQFGKPVTLSCSQTLNHNVMYWYQQKSSQAPKLLFHYYDKDFNNEADTPDNFQSRRPNTSFCFLDIRSPGLGDTAMYLCATSKSRGQGYGYTFGSGTRLTVV.

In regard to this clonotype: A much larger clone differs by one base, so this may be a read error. CDR3 residues: CSAREAAGSLETQYF. In DNA form, the CDR3 reads TGCAGTGCTAGAGAGGCGGCAGGGTCGTTGGAGACCCAGTACTTC. The rearrangement links TRBV20-1 to TRBJ2-5; TRBD1 might be the D (5 bases). V gave up 0 bases and J gave up 5 bases, with 16 bases separating them. Germline V CDR1 and CDR2: DFQATT, SNEGSKA (reference sequence). The CDR3 extends over 15 amino acids.

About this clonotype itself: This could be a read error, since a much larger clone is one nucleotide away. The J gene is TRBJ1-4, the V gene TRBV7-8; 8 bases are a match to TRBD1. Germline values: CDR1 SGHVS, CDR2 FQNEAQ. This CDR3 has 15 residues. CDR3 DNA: TGTGCCAGCAGCCAGATCGGGACAGGCAATGAAAAACGGTTTTTT. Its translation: CASSQIGTGNEKRFF.

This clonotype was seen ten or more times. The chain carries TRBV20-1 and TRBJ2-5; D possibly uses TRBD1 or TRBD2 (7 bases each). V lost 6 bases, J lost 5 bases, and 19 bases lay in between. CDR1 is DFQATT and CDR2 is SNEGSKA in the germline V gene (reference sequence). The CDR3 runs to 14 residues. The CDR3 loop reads CSAQKTGRVETQYF. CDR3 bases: TGCAGTGCACAAAAGACAGGGAGGGTTGAGACCCAGTACTTC.

CDR3 DNA sequence: TGCAGTGCGTGGGGGAATCCCAACAATGAGCAGTTCTTC. Translation: CSAWGNPNNEQFF. The chain recombines TRBV20-1 with TRBJ2-1; D could derive from TRBD1 or TRBD2 (5 bases each). Germline CDR1 DFQATT, CDR2 SNEGSKA (reference sequence). With 6 bases removed from V and 5 bases from J, the gap between germline ends came to 14 bases. The CDR3 has 13 residues.